The present T cell receptor (beta chain) was sequenced within a study of PD-1 blockade in mismatch repair-deficient tumors. TCRdb's table, derived via immunoSEQ multiplex PCR, lists solely in-frame clones and lacks some. The top ten clones hold around 6.9% of a sample with about 100,000 clones, over 75% of them seen once. In germline, CDR1 is SGHRS, CDR2 YFSETQ. The CDR3 consists of 14 residues. Trimming shortened V by 0 bases and J by 7 bases, and 12 bases separated the two germline ends. PCR or immunohistochemistry showed mismatch repair deficiency in every enrolled patient. TCRs were sequenced from a few patients responding to pembrolizumab.

V is TRBV5-1 and J is TRBJ2-3, with TRBD1 as a possible D gene (5 bases). This material consisted of peripheral blood, taken about eight months after starting pembrolizumab. The receptor comes from an adult with mismatch repair-deficient cancer. The CDR3 nucleotides are TGCGCCAGCAGCTTGGTAGGGGTTTTGAATACGCAGTATTTT. Protein sequence: CASSLVGVLNTQYF.